The source of this T cell receptor beta chain is a study of blood T cell repertoires in COVID-19. At the level of the study: Collection of acute and convalescent COVID-19 samples took place in the United States, Italy and Spain. T cells, B-cell-depleted T cells, or PBMCs provided the cDNA or gDNA that served as material.

Seattle enrolled patients during active infection and tracked them longitudinally. As handled by the study authors: Using reference gene primer amplification, nucleated cell counts were estimated. TCRdb's copy holds only in-frame clones and misses some; the assay was immunoSEQ multiplex PCR. D and trimming were read from the DNA, whereas the V and J calls and clone size are those reported in that table. The data hold 250,000 to 300,000 clones, with approximately 89% observed a single time. V was pared by 5 bases and J by 4 bases, with 10 bases of the junction left unmatched. Looked up from germline, CDR1 is LNHNV and CDR2 is YYDKDF (reference sequence). CDR3 length: 16 amino acids.

Sequencing was performed on peripheral blood. The genes are TRBV15 and TRBJ2-1, with 8 bases identical to TRBD1. The receptor comes from a woman in her twenties or thirties with COVID-19, enrolled during active disease. The CDR3 here is CATSGGTGLLYNEQFF. The DNA for the CDR3 is TGTGCCACCAGCGGTGGGACAGGCTTATTGTACAATGAGCAGTTCTTC.